These T cell receptor beta chains were read from a single sample in a study of cytomegalovirus exposure and HLA in healthy donors. The table came from immunoSEQ multiplex PCR; TCRdb's copy has only in-frame clones and leaves some out. The sample yields fewer than 120,000 clones, roughly 84% seen once. The sequenced material came from PBMCs. These receptors originate from a man under 40 in good health and CMV-seropositive. Both conserved end residues are part of each CDR3. Fields, in order: J gene, V gene, clone size, D gene, CDR3 DNA, CDR3 protein. The D gene is left open where the match is weak. Size is stated for part of the rows, as once, few or many counts, or as a class when the clone is expanded.

j_call: TRBJ1-1
v_call: TRBV11-3
clone_size: -
d_call: -
cdr3_nt: TGTGCCAGCAGTCAAGAATCGCCGGCGGGGACTGAAGCTTTCTTT
cdr3_aa: CASSQESPAGTEAFF

j_call: TRBJ2-3
v_call: TRBV27
clone_size: -
d_call: TRBD2
cdr3_nt: TGTGCCAGCAATCCACTAGCGGGGAGGGATACGCAGTATTTT
cdr3_aa: CASNPLAGRDTQYF

j_call: TRBJ1-4
v_call: TRBV7-9
clone_size: -
d_call: -
cdr3_nt: TGTGCCAGCAGCCTGTTAGATGAAAAACTGTTTTTT
cdr3_aa: CASSLLDEKLFF

j_call: TRBJ1-1
v_call: TRBV9
clone_size: -
d_call: -
cdr3_nt: TGTGCCAGCAGCGTAAAGGATTCCGGACAGCGGTACGAAGCTTTCTTT
cdr3_aa: CASSVKDSGQRYEAFF

j_call: TRBJ2-3
v_call: TRBV4-2
clone_size: once
d_call: -
cdr3_nt: TGTGCCAGCAGCCAAGAAGGATGGGGGCTTACAGATACGCAGTATTTT
cdr3_aa: CASSQEGWGLTDTQYF

j_call: TRBJ1-2
v_call: TRBV19
clone_size: -
d_call: TRBD1
cdr3_nt: TGTGCCAGTACCACAGGGGCTTATGGCTACACCTTC
cdr3_aa: CASTTGAYGYTF

j_call: TRBJ1-4
v_call: TRBV30
clone_size: -
d_call: TRBD1
cdr3_nt: TGTGCCTGGGGCAGGGGGGAGACGACTAATGAAAAACTGTTTTTT
cdr3_aa: CAWGRGETTNEKLFF

j_call: TRBJ1-5
v_call: TRBV6-6
clone_size: -
d_call: -
cdr3_nt: TGTGCCAGCAGAGCGGATAGCAATCAGCCCCAGCATTTT
cdr3_aa: CASRADSNQPQHF

j_call: TRBJ1-1
v_call: TRBV5-5
clone_size: once
d_call: -
cdr3_nt: TGTGCCAGCAGCTCTCGAAACGGGGTGAACACTGAAGCTTTCTTT
cdr3_aa: CASSSRNGVNTEAFF

j_call: TRBJ1-2
v_call: TRBV13
clone_size: -
d_call: TRBD1
cdr3_nt: TGTGCCAGCAGCGAACAGGGGGTCGATGGCTACACCTTC
cdr3_aa: CASSEQGVDGYTF

j_call: TRBJ2-1
v_call: TRBV5-4
clone_size: -
d_call: TRBD2
cdr3_nt: TGTGCCAGCAGCCCGGGACTAGCGGGGGGGCCCACCTACAATGAGCAGTTCTTC
cdr3_aa: CASSPGLAGGPTYNEQFF

j_call: TRBJ1-6
v_call: TRBV11-2
clone_size: -
d_call: -
cdr3_nt: TGTGCCAGCAGCTTAGATGGGGGACATCTTAATTCACCCCTCCACTTT
cdr3_aa: CASSLDGGHLNSPLHF

j_call: TRBJ2-3
v_call: TRBV7-2
clone_size: -
d_call: -
cdr3_nt: TGTGCCAGCAGCCCGATTAGCAGTACCACAGATACGCAGTATTTT
cdr3_aa: CASSPISSTTDTQYF

j_call: TRBJ2-3
v_call: TRBV30
clone_size: -
d_call: -
cdr3_nt: TGTGCCTGGAGTGTTTGGGGGCACAGTACAGATACGCAGTATTTT
cdr3_aa: CAWSVWGHSTDTQYF

j_call: TRBJ2-3
v_call: TRBV4-1
clone_size: -
d_call: -
cdr3_nt: TGCGCCAGCAGCCCAATAGGAAAGGGGCTGGGATTCACAGATACGCAGTATTTT
cdr3_aa: CASSPIGKGLGFTDTQYF

j_call: TRBJ2-1
v_call: TRBV7-9
clone_size: -
d_call: TRBD2
cdr3_nt: TGTGCCAGCACCGAGGGACTAGCCGTGGATGAGCAGTTCTTC
cdr3_aa: CASTEGLAVDEQFF